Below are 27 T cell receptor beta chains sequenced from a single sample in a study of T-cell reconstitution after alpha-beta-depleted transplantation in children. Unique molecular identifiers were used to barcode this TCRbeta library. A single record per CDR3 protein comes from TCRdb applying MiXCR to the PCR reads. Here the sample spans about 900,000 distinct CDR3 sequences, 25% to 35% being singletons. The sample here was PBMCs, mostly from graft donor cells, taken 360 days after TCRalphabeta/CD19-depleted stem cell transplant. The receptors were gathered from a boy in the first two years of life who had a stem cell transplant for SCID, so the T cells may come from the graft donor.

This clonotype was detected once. CDR3 DNA sequence: TGTGCCAGCAGCTTAGCTTTGGGGACAGGGGGCACTGAAGCTTTCTTT. Amino acids: CASSLALGTGGTEAFF. This rearrangement joins TRBV7-6 to TRBJ1-1; TRBD1 agrees at 11 bases. V lost 0 bases and J lost 4; bases outside the gene matches: 4. The germline V gene has CDR1 SGHVS and CDR2 FNYEAQ. The CDR3 is 16 amino acids.

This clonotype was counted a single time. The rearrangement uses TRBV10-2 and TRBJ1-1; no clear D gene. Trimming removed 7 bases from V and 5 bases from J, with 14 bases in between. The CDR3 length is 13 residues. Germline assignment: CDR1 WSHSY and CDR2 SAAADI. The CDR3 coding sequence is TGCGCCAGCACCAGACTTGGAGATACTGAAGCTTTCTTT. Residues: CASTRLGDTEAFF.

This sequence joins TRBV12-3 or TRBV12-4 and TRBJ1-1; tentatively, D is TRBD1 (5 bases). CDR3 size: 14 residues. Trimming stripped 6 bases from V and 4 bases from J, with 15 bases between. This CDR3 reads CASRPDGGATEAFF. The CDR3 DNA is TGTGCCAGCAGACCCGACGGTGGGGCCACTGAAGCTTTCTTT.

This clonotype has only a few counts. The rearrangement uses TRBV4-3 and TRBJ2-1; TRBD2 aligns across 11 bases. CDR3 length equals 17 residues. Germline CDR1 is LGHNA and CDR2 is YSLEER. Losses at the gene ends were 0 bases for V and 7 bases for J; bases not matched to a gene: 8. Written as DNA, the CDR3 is TGCGCCAGCAGCCAAGATAGGATAGCGGGGGGGCCGAATGAGCAGTTCTTC. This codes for CASSQDRIAGGPNEQFF.

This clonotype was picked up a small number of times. In nucleotides, the CDR3 is TGTGCCACCAGCCCGGACAGTTACACAGATACGCAGTATTTT. Protein product: CATSPDSYTDTQYF. The gene calls are TRBV15 and TRBJ2-3; weak D call: TRBD1 (6 bases). CDR3 length: 14 amino acids. V was clipped by 5 bases and J by 2 bases, with 11 bases between them. CDR1 and CDR2 from the germline V gene are LNHNV and YYDKDF (reference sequence).

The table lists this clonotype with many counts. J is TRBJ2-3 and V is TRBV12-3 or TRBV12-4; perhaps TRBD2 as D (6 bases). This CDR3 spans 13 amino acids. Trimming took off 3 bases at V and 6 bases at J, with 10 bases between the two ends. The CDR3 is CASSLTGGDTQYF. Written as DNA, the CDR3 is TGTGCCAGCAGTTTGACTGGAGGGGATACGCAGTATTTT.

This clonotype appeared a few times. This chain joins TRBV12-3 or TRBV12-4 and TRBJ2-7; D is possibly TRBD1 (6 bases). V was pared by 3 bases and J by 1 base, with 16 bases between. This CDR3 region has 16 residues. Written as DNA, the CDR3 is TGTGCCAGCAGTTTTACGGGGACACGAGGATCCTACGAGCAGTACTTC. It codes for CASSFTGTRGSYEQYF.

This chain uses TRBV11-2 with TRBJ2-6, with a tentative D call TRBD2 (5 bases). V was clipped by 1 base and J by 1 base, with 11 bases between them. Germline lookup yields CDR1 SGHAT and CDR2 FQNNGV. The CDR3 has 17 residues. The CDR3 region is CASSLGPRGSGANVLTF. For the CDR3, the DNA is TGTGCCAGCAGCTTAGGGCCCCGGGGTTCTGGGGCCAACGTCCTGACTTTC. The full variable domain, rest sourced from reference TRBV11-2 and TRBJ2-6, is EAGVAQSPRYKIIEKRQSVAFWCNPISGHATLYWYQQILGQGPKLLIQFQNNGVVDDSQLPKDRFSAERLKGVDSTLKIQPAKLEDSAVYLCASSLGPRGSGANVLTFGAGSRLTVL.

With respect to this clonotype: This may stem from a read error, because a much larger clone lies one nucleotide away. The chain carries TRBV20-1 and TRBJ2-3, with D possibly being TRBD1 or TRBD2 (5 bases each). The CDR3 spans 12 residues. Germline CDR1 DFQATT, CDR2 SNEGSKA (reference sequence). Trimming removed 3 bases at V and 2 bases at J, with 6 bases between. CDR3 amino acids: CSASGATDTQYF. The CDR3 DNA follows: TGCAGTGCTAGCGGGGCCACAGATACGCAGTATTTT.

The CDR3 DNA follows: TGTGCCAGCAGCTTAGGGCCCCCGGGGTCCTCTGGGGCCAACGTCCTGACTTTC. Its translation is CASSLGPPGSSGANVLTF. The rearrangement joins TRBV7-8 to TRBJ2-6; D may be TRBD2 (5 bases). The CDR3 loop spans 18 amino acids. V dropped 1 base and J dropped 0 bases, with 13 bases sitting between them. Germline-derived CDR1 and CDR2 are SGHVS and FQNEAQ.

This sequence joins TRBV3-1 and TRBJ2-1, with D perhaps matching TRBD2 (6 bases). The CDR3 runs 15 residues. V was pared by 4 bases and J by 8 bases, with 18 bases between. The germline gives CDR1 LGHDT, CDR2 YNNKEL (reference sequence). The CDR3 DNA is TGTGCCAGCAGCCCTCCGGGACTCTTAAACGATGAGCAGTTCTTC. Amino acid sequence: CASSPPGLLNDEQFF.

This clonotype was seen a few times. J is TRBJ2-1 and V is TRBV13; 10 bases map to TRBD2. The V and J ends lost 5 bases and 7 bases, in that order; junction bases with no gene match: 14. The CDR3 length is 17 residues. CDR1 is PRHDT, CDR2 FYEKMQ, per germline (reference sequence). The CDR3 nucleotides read TGTGCCAGCAGCCAAGGGACTAGCGTGGATTATGGAAATGAGCAGTTCTTC. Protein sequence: CASSQGTSVDYGNEQFF.

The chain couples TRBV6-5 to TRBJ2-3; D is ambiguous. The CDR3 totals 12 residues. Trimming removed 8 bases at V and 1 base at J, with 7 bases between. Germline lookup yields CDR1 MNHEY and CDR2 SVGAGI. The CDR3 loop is CASGDRTDTQYF. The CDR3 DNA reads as TGTGCCAGCGGGGATCGCACAGATACGCAGTATTTT.

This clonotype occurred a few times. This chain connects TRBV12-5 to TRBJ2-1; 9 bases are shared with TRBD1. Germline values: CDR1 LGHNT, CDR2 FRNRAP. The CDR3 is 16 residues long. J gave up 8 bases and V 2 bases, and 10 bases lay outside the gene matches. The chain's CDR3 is CASGLTPGQGSHEQFF. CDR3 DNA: TGTGCTAGTGGTTTGACGCCGGGACAGGGCAGCCATGAGCAGTTCTTC.

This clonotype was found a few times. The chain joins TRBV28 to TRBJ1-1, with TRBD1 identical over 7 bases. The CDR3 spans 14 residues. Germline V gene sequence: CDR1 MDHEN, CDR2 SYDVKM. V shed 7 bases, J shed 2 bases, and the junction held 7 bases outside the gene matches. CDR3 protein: CASIGDSSNTEAFF. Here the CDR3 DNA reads TGTGCCAGCATTGGGGACAGTAGTAACACTGAAGCTTTCTTT.

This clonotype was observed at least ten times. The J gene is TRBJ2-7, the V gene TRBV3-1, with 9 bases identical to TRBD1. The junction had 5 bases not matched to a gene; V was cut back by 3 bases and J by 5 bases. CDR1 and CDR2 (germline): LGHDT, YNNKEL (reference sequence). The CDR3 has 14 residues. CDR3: CASSHGTGPDEQYF. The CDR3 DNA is TGTGCCAGCAGCCACGGGACAGGGCCTGACGAGCAGTACTTC.

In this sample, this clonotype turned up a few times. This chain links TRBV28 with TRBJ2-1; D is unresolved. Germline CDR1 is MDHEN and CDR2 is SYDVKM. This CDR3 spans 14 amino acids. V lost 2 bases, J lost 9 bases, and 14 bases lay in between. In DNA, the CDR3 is TGTGCCAGCAGTTTAGGTCCTAGTCGCGCTGAGCAGTTCTTC. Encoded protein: CASSLGPSRAEQFF. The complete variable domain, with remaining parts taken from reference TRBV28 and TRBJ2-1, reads DVKVTQSSRYLVKRTGEKVFLECVQDMDHENMFWYRQDPGLGLRLIYFSYDVKMKEKGDIPEGYSVSREKKERFSLILESASTNQTSMYLCASSLGPSRAEQFFGPGTRLTVL.

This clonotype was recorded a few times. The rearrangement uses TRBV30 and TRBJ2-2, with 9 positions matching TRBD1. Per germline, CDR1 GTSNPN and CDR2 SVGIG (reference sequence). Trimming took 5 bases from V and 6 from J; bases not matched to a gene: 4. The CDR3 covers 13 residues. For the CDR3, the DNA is TGTGCCTGGTGCACAGGGGGCTCCGGGGAGCTGTTTTTT. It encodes CAWCTGGSGELFF.

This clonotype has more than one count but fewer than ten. This CDR3 reads CASRVEVLGGYGYTF. CDR3 nucleotides: TGTGCCAGCAGAGTTGAAGTACTGGGTGGCTATGGCTACACCTTC. The chain joins TRBV12-3 or TRBV12-4 to TRBJ1-2; no firm D call. This CDR3 contains 15 residues. V was shortened by 6 bases and J by 4 bases, with 18 bases between the two germline ends.

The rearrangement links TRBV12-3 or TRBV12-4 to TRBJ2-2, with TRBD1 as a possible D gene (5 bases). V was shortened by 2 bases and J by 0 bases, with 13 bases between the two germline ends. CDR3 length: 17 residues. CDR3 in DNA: TGTGCCAGCAGTTTACCGAGGACAAGTTCGAACACCGGGGAGCTGTTTTTT. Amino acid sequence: CASSLPRTSSNTGELFF.

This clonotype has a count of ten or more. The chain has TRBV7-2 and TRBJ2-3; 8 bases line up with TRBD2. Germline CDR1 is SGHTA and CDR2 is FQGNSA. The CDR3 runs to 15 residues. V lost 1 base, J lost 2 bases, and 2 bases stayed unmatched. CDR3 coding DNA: TGTGCCAGCAGCTTAGGCGGGGGGCCCACAGATACGCAGTATTTT. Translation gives CASSLGGGPTDTQYF.

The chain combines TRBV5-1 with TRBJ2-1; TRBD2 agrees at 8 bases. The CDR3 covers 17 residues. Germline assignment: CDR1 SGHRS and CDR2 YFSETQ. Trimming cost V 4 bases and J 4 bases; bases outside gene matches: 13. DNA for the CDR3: TGCGCCAGCAGCCCTAGCGAGCGGGGGATCCCATACAATGAGCAGTTCTTC. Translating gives CASSPSERGIPYNEQFF.

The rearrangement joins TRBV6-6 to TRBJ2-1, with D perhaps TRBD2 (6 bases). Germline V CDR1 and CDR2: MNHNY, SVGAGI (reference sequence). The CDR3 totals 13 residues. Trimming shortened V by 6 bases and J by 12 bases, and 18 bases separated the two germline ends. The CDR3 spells CASRGTGTNVQFF. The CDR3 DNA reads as TGTGCCAGCAGAGGGACTGGGACGAACGTGCAGTTCTTC.

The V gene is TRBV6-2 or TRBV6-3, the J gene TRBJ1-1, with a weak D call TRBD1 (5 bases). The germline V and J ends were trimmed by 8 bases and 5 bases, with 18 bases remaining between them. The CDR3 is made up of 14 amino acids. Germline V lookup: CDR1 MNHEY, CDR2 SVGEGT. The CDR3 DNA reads TGTGCCAGCGATGCCCGGCGGGGCCTAACTGAAGCTTTCTTT. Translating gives CASDARRGLTEAFF.

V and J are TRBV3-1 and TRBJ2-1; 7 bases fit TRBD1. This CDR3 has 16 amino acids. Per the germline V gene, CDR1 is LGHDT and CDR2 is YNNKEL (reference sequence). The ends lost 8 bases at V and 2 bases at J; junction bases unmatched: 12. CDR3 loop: CASCKPTGFPYNEQFF. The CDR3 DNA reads TGTGCCAGCTGCAAACCGACAGGGTTCCCCTACAATGAGCAGTTCTTC.

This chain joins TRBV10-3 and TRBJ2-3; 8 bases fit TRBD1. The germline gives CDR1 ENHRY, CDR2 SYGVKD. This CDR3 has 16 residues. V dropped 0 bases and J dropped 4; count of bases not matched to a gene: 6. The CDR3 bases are TGTGCCATCAGTGAGTCCGGGTTACAGGGGGCAGATACGCAGTATTTT. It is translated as CAISESGLQGADTQYF.

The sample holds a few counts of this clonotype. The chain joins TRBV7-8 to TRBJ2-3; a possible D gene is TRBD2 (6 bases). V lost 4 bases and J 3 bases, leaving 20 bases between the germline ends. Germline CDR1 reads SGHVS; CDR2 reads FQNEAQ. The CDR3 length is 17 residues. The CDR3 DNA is TGTGCCAGCAGCTCACTAAGGCCCCGGGACTTAACAGATACGCAGTATTTT. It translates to CASSSLRPRDLTDTQYF.